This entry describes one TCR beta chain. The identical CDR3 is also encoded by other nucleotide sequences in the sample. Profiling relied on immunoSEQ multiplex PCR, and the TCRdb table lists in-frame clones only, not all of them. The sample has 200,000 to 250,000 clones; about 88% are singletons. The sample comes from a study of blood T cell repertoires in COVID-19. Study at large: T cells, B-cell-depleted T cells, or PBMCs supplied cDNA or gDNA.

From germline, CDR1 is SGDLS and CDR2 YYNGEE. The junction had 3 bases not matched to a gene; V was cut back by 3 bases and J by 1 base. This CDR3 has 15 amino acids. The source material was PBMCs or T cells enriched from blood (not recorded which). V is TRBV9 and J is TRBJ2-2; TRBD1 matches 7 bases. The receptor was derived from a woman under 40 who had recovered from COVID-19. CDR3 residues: CASSARTGNTGELFF. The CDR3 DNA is TGTGCCAGCAGCGCCCGGACAGGGAACACCGGGGAGCTGTTTTTT.